The 8 T cell receptor beta chains given below trace back to one sample, sequenced in a study of T cells after yellow fever vaccination. Using its own MiXCR run on the 5' RACE reads, TCRdb lists one record per CDR3 protein. This sample has roughly 150,000 distinct CDR3 sequences, with around 7.2% found just once. Sequencing was performed on CD4+ T cells sorted from PBMCs, taken 5 to 6 days after the first yellow fever vaccination. These receptors were obtained from a man aged 18 to 30 who received the YFV17D yellow fever vaccine.

This clonotype was counted a few times. The chain links TRBV7-2 to TRBJ1-2; TRBD1 might be the D (5 bases). Germline values: CDR1 SGHTA, CDR2 FQGNSA. V lost 3 bases to trimming and J lost 5 bases, with 19 bases between them. This CDR3 spans 16 amino acids. CDR3 region: CASSFGSRDGIYGYTF. As DNA, the CDR3 is TGTGCCAGCAGCTTCGGTAGCCGGGACGGTATTTATGGCTACACCTTC.

This clonotype was found many times. This rearrangement joins TRBV5-1 to TRBJ2-3; 7 nucleotides line up with TRBD2. The CDR3 has 14 residues. The ends lost 7 bases at V and 6 bases at J; junction bases unmatched: 11. The V gene's germline CDR1 is SGHRS and CDR2 YFSETQ. CDR3 sequence: CASYSRGGPDTQYF. CDR3 bases: TGCGCCAGCTACAGCCGCGGGGGACCCGATACGCAGTATTTT.

This clonotype has at least ten counts. The V call is TRBV10-3, the J call TRBJ2-7; the D gene could be TRBD1 or TRBD2 (5 bases each). Germline V CDR1 and CDR2: ENHRY, SYGVKD. The CDR3 has 11 amino acids. Trimming stripped 11 bases from V and 1 base from J, with 9 bases between. CDR3 region: CAVGTSYEQYF. DNA for the CDR3: TGTGCCGTTGGGACGTCCTACGAGCAGTACTTC.

This clonotype was detected ten times or more. The V and J genes are TRBV5-5 and TRBJ2-5; D may correspond to TRBD1 or TRBD2 (5 bases each). CDR1 is SGHKS and CDR2 is YYEKEE in the germline V gene (reference sequence). The CDR3 totals 14 residues. The V gene lost 7 bases and the J gene lost 1 base, with 14 bases spanning the gap. CDR3 in amino acids: CASAPGTSQETQYF. In DNA, the CDR3 is TGTGCCAGCGCTCCGGGGACCTCCCAAGAGACCCAGTACTTC.

At least ten counts were recorded for this clonotype. The rearrangement links TRBV5-1 to TRBJ1-4; the D is unclear. Trimming pared 0 bases from V and 8 bases from J, leaving 11 bases between. Per the germline V gene, CDR1 is SGHRS and CDR2 is YFSETQ. There are 14 residues in the CDR3. The CDR3 region is CASSLEGPGEKLFF. The CDR3 nucleotides are TGCGCCAGCAGCTTGGAAGGGCCCGGGGAAAAACTGTTTTTT.

Details on this clonotype: A much more abundant neighbour one base away suggests this may be a read error. The chain employs TRBV20-1 and TRBJ2-1, with D possibly being TRBD1 or TRBD2 (7 bases each). The CDR3 consists of 13 residues. The germline V gene encodes CDR1 DFQATT and CDR2 SNEGSKA (reference sequence). This CDR3 reads CSAPRRGGNEEFF. CDR3 in DNA: TGCAGTGCTCCTCGCAGGGGGGGCAATGAGGAGTTCTTC.

This clonotype was seen more than once but under ten times. V gene TRBV28 combines with J gene TRBJ2-5; D is undetermined. The length of the CDR3 is 12 residues. The ends were cut back, 6 bases at V and 1 base at J, with 6 bases in the middle. CDR1 and CDR2 (germline): MDHEN, SYDVKM. The CDR3 loop reads CASRAAQETQYF. CDR3 sequence (DNA): TGTGCCAGCAGGGCAGCCCAAGAGACCCAGTACTTC.

This clonotype was observed many times. The J gene is TRBJ1-2, the V gene TRBV9, with D unclear. CDR3 size: 14 residues. CDR1 is SGDLS and CDR2 is YYNGEE in the germline V gene. V was shortened by 4 bases and J by 1 base, with 11 bases between the two germline ends. The CDR3 sequence is CASSPGGNNYGYTF. Written as DNA, the CDR3 is TGTGCCAGCAGCCCTGGCGGGAATAACTATGGCTACACCTTC.